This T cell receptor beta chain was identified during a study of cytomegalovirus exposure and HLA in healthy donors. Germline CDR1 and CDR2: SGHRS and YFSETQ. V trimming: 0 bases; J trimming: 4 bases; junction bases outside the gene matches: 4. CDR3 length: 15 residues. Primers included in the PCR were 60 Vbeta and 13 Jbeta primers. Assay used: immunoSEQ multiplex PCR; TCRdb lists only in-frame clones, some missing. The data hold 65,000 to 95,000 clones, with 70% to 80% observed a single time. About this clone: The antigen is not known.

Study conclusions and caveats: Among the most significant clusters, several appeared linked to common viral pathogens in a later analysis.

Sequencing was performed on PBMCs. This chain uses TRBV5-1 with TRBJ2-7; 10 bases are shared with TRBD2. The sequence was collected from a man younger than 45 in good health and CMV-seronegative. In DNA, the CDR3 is TGCGCCAGCAGCTTGGATAGTAGCGGGGGGTACGAGCAGTACTTC. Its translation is CASSLDSSGGYEQYF.